These T cell receptor beta chains were read from a single sample in a study of blood T cell repertoires in COVID-19. Sequencing was performed with immunoSEQ multiplex PCR; in TCRdb, only in-frame clones are kept and a portion is missing. The table shows 210,000 or so clones, with around nine tenths occurring only once. The specimen sequenced was peripheral blood. The receptors come from a woman under 30 who had recovered from COVID-19. Both conserved end residues are part of each CDR3. The D gene is left open where the match is weak. Clone size is given for some rows only: seen once, a few or many times, or a class if the clone is expanded.

D gene: -; clone size: few; J gene: TRBJ2-2; V gene: TRBV5-6; CDR3 DNA: TGTGCCAGCAGCTTTGATCCGGGGACCGGGGAGCTGTTTTTT; CDR3 protein: CASSFDPGTGELFF
D gene: -; clone size: once; J gene: TRBJ1-2; V gene: TRBV5-1; CDR3 DNA: TGCGCCAGCAGCGGGAACAGGGCTGGCTACACCTTC; CDR3 protein: CASSGNRAGYTF
D gene: TRBD2; clone size: once; J gene: TRBJ2-7; V gene: TRBV4-1; CDR3 DNA: TGCGCCAGCAGCCAAGAAGGGCTAGCGGGACTCTACGAGCAGTACTTC; CDR3 protein: CASSQEGLAGLYEQYF
D gene: TRBD1; clone size: -; J gene: TRBJ1-5; V gene: TRBV7-2; CDR3 DNA: TGTGCCAGCAGCTTGACAGGGGGCGATCAGCCCCAGCATTTT; CDR3 protein: CASSLTGGDQPQHF
D gene: -; clone size: -; J gene: TRBJ2-2; V gene: TRBV6-5; CDR3 DNA: TGTGCCACCCGGCGGGGTCCCGGGGAGCTGTTTTTT; CDR3 protein: CATRRGPGELFF
D gene: -; clone size: -; J gene: TRBJ2-7; V gene: TRBV29-1; CDR3 DNA: TGCAGCGTTGTGGATAGCGGATACTACGAGCAGTACTTC; CDR3 protein: CSVVDSGYYEQYF
D gene: -; clone size: few; J gene: TRBJ2-1; V gene: TRBV24-1; CDR3 DNA: TGTGCCACCAGCCCGGGGGGCGGCAATGAGCAGTTCTTC; CDR3 protein: CATSPGGGNEQFF
D gene: -; clone size: -; J gene: TRBJ1-5; V gene: TRBV5-6; CDR3 DNA: TGTGCCAGCAGCCCTCCCCGCACAGGTAACAATCAGCCCCAGCATTTT; CDR3 protein: CASSPPRTGNNQPQHF
D gene: TRBD2; clone size: -; J gene: TRBJ2-1; V gene: TRBV4-1; CDR3 DNA: TGCGCCAGCAGCCAAGTGCCTAGCGGGAACAATGAGCAGTTCTTC; CDR3 protein: CASSQVPSGNNEQFF
D gene: -; clone size: -; J gene: TRBJ2-5; V gene: TRBV30; CDR3 DNA: TGTGCCTGGAAAGTCAGGGGTCCTCAAGAGACCCAGTACTTC; CDR3 protein: CAWKVRGPQETQYF
D gene: -; clone size: -; J gene: TRBJ2-1; V gene: TRBV4-1; CDR3 DNA: TGCGCCAGCAGCTTCCTGGACAGTAACAATGAGCAGTTCTTC; CDR3 protein: CASSFLDSNNEQFF
D gene: -; clone size: once; J gene: TRBJ2-3; V gene: TRBV30; CDR3 DNA: TGTGCCTGGATGGCGGGAACCTCAGATACGCAGTATTTT; CDR3 protein: CAWMAGTSDTQYF
D gene: -; clone size: -; J gene: TRBJ2-7; V gene: TRBV3-1/TRBV3-2; CDR3 DNA: TGTGCCAGCAGCCAGTCTTTCTACGAGCAGTACTTC; CDR3 protein: CASSQSFYEQYF